This T cell receptor (beta chain) comes out of a study of beta chain features in type 1 diabetes. The authors reverse transcribed all of the isolated RNA, so sequencing captured expressed TCRB transcripts. Naive, central memory and regulatory T cell samples produced a mean of roughly 3.9 million reads. This table comes from immunoSEQ multiplex PCR, and its TCRdb copy is limited to in-frame clones, with some not included. The sample contains 600,000 to 700,000 clones, approximately 13% of which appear only once. This clone was picked up a small number of times. Its antigen remains unidentified. Using CD45RO/CCR7/CD25/CD127/CD95/CD27, CD4+ naive, central memory, regulatory and stem cell-like memory cells were sorted. Study results and limitations: All four CD4+ subsets from Type 1 diabetes patients carried moderately but significantly shorter TCRB CDR3s. The similarity of naive, central memory and Treg TCRB repertoires appeared greater among patients than among healthy donors.

The sequenced material came from naive CD4+ T cells from blood. This clonotype was sampled from a man between 25 and 39 years old with type 1 diabetes.

DNA for the CDR3: TGTGCCAGCATGTTTTTAGTCCCTCGGCATGGCTACACCTTC. Protein: CASMFLVPRHGYTF. This rearrangement joins TRBV2 to TRBJ1-2, with unresolved D. Germline lookup yields CDR1 SNHLY and CDR2 FYNNEI. Trimming shortened V by 7 bases and J by 6 bases, and 18 bases separated the two germline ends. The CDR3 runs 14 residues.